This T cell receptor (beta chain) is drawn from a study of T cells in Graves' hyperthyroidism and ophthalmopathy. Study context: Staff took peripheral blood when the initial diagnosis was made, before any treatment began.

Germline values: CDR1 SGHTA, CDR2 FQGNSA. V lost 4 bases and J 7 bases, leaving 14 bases between the germline ends. The CDR3 spans 15 residues. This clonotype was counted a few times. Amplified regions were TCR beta CDR3 sequences from RNA transcripts. RT-PCR in the first round (using the HTBI primer set) targeted the TCR CDR3. TCRdb called the multiplex PCR reads again in MiXCR, with one record for every CDR3 protein. This table has some 760,000 distinct CDR3 sequences, 11% to 15% appearing once. The sample comprised blood. The TCR was taken from a woman aged 18-29 years with Graves' hyperthyroidism. The chain has TRBV7-2 and TRBJ1-6; D perhaps matches TRBD1 (5 bases). The CDR3 DNA reads as TGTGCCAGCAGCTCCGCCACAGGCACGAATTCACCCCTCCACTTT. The encoded protein is CASSSATGTNSPLHF.